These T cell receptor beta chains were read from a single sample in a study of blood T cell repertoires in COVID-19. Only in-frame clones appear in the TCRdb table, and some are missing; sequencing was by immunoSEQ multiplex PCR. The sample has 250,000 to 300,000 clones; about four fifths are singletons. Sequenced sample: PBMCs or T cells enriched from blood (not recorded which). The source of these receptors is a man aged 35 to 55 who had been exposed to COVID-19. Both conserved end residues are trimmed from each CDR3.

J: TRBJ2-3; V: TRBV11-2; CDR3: ASSSTLAGGGDTQY
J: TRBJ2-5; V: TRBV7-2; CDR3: ASSSRGLGQETQY
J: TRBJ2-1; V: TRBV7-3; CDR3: ASSPTSGGNEQF
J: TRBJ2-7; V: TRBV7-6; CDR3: ASSLAGQGFDEQY
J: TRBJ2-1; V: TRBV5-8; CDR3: ASSSSGRSYNEQF
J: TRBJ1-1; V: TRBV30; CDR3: AWSHQGHTEAF
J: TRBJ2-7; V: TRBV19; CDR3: ASSILRPAGGYEQY
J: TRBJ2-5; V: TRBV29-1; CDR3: SVAPGVGETQY
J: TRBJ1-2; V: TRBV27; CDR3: ASSLSRGQGYGYT
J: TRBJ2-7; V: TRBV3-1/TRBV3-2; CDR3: ASSPKFRREFYEQY
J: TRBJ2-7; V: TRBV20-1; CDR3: SASSPTGSYEQY
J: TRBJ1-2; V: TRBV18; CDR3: ASSPEKNYGYT
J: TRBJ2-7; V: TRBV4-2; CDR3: ASSQVQTGRSSYEQY
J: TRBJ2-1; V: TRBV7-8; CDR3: ASSSLPAAVVASSYNEQF
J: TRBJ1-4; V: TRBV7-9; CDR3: ASSLSVRDRGREKLF
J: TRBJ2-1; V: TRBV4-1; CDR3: ASSQEFAGVSSYNEQF
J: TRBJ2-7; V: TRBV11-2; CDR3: ASGRGRLLGAEQY
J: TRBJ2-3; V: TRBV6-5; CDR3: ASRDYLSTGTQY
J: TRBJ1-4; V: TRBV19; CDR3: ASTPGQGHEKLF
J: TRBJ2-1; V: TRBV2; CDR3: ASRLSGGNEQF
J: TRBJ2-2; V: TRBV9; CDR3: ASSIGTAPNTGELF
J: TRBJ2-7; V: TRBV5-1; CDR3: ASSSSKGRELLSDEQY
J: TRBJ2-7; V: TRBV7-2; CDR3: ASSSLSGRARYEQY
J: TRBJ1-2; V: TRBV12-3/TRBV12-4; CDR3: ASSWTEFYGYT
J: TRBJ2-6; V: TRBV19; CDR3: ASSISGSGANVLT
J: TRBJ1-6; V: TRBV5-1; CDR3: ASSLSGLRSYNSPLH
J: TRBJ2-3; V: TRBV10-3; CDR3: AIREPGGASTDTQY
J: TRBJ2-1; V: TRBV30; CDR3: AWSMPGSLWDEQF
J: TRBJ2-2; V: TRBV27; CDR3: ASSLGPGELF
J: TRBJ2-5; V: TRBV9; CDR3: ASSVDYRGQAQY